Following are 2 T cell receptor beta chains from one sample sequenced in a study of CD8+ T cells in alopecia areata. Treatment here: oral pan-JAK inhibitor, 5-10 mg twice daily. Extraction and reverse transcription of RNA yielded cDNA as the sequencing template. The protocol was immunoSEQ multiplex PCR, while the TCRdb copy is restricted to in-frame clones and leaves out a portion. The sample has approximately 200,000 clones; around 56% are singletons. This specimen was CD4+ T cells sorted from blood, taken at week 4, from a patient treated with tofacitinib. Receptors originate from a human donor with alopecia areata.

V usage is TRBV30 and J usage is TRBJ2-1; a possible D gene is TRBD2 (6 bases). CDR1 and CDR2 (germline): GTSNPN, SVGIG (reference sequence). V was trimmed by 5 bases and J by 2 bases, leaving 7 bases between them. The CDR3 spans 12 residues. The CDR3 sequence: CAWGTAYNEQFF. In nucleotides, the CDR3 is TGTGCCTGGGGGACTGCCTACAATGAGCAGTTCTTC.

V usage is TRBV5-1 and J usage is TRBJ2-1; 7 bases agree with TRBD1. The CDR3 is 14 residues long. Germline V gives CDR1 SGHRS, CDR2 YFSETQ. V was clipped by 3 bases and J by 3 bases; unmatched bases: 3. Here the CDR3 DNA reads TGCGCCAGCAGCTGGGACAGCCTCTACAATGAGCAGTTCTTC. Protein sequence: CASSWDSLYNEQFF. Drawing the rest from reference TRBV5-1 and TRBJ2-1, the complete variable domain is KAGVTQTPRYLIKTRGQQVTLSCSPISGHRSVSWYQQTPGQGLQFLFEYFSETQRNKGNFPGRFSGRQFSNSRSEMNVSTLELGDSALYLCASSWDSLYNEQFFGPGTRLTVL.